The sequence of this T cell receptor beta chain was determined in a study of early T cells in non-severe SARS-CoV-2 infection. V was clipped by 4 bases and J by 6 bases; unmatched bases: 5. The CDR3 runs to 15 residues. Germline V gene sequence: CDR1 SGHNT, CDR2 YYREEE (reference sequence). This clonotype was counted a few times. TCRdb used MiXCR to reprocess the 5' RACE reads, holding one entry per CDR3 protein. The sample lists over 55,000 distinct CDR3 sequences; roughly a tenth were seen once. This chain uses TRBV5-4 with TRBJ2-1; TRBD1 agrees at 12 bases. The sequence derives from an adult who was a healthcare worker with PCR-confirmed SARS-CoV-2 infection or an uninfected control (not recorded which). Sequencing was carried out using whole blood. The CDR3 nucleotides are TGTGCCAGCAGCCCCGGGACAGGGGGCCCCAATGAGCAGTTCTTC. As protein: CASSPGTGGPNEQFF. Full variable domain (remainder filled in from reference TRBV5-4 and TRBJ2-1): ETGVTQSPTHLIKTRGQQVTLRCSSQSGHNTVSWYQQALGQGPQFIFQYYREEENGRGNFPPRFSGLQFPNYSSELNVNALELDDSALYLCASSPGTGGPNEQFFGPGTRLTVL.